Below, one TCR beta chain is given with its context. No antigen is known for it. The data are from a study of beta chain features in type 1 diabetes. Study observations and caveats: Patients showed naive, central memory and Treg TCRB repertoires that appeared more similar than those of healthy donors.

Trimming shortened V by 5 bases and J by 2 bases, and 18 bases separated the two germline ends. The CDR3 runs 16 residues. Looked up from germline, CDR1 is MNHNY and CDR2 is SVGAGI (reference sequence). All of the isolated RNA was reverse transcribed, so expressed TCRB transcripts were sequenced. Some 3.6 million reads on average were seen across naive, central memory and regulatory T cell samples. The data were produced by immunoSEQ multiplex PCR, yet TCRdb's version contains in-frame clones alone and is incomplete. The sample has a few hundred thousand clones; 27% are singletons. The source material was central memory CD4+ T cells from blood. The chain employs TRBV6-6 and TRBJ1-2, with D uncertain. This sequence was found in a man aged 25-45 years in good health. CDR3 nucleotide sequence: TGTGCCAGCAGTCCCCCGGGAGGGCACTTCAACTATGGCTACACCTTC. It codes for CASSPPGGHFNYGYTF.